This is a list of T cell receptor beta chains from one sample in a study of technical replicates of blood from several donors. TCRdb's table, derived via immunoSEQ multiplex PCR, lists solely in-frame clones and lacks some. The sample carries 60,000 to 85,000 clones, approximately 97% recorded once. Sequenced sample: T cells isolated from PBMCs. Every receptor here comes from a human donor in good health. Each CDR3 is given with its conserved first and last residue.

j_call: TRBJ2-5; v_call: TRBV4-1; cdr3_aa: CASSLGVAETQYF
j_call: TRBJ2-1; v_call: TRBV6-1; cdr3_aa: CASRSGTSGSDEQFF
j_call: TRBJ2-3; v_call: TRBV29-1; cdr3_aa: CSVERDRRRDTQYF
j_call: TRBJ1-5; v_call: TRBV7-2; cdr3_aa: CASSSTVRQPQHF
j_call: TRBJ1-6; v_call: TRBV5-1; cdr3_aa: CASSHGTAQGGSPLHF
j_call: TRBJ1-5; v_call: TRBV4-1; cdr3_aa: CASSQDRFRTINQPQHF
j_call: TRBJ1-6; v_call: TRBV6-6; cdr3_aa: CASSYGGAGNSPLHF
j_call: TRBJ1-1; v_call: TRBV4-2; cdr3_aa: CASSQVESLQGFNTEAFF
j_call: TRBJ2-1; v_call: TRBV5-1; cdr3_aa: CASSPGLAGVGEQFF
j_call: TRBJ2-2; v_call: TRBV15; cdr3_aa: CATSRVQGGTNTGELFF
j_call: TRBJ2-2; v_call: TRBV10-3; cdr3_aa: CAISETGLDLVGELFF
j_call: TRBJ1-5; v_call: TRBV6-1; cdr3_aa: CASSAGTGGRNQPQHF
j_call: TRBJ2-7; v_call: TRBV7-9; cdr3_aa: CASSRGSGGHYEQYF
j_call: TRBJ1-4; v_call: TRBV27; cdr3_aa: CASSPTQGATFLNEKLFF
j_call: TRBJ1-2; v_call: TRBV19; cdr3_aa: CASKDPGTAYGYTF
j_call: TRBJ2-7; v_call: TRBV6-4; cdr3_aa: CASSAEPGEGYEQYF
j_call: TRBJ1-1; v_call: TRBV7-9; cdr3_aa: CASSSLQGATTEAFF
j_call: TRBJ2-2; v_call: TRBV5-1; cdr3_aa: CASSAGQTNTGELFF
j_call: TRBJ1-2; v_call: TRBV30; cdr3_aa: CAWSPTGNYGYTF
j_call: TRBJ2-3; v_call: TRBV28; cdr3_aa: CASSPLSPTDTQYF
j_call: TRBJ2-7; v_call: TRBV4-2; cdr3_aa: CASSHRQGSYEQYF
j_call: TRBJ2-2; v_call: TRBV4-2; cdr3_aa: CASSQDRTSGNTGELFF
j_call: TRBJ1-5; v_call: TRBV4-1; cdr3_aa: CASSRQGGKPQHF
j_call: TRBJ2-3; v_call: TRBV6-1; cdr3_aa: CASSDRDMTDTQYF
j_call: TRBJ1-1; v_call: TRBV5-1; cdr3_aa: CASSFEKGPNTEAFF
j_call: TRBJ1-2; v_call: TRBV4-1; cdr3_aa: CASSQLSQGSDGYTF
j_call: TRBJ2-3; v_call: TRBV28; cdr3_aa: CASSSIRDRGEYF
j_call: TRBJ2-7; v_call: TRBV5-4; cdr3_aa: CASWEGLAGAGEQYF
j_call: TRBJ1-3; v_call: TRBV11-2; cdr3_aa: CASSLDFFAGVSSGNTIYF
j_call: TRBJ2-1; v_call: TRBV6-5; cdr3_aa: CASSYSIWGGGEQFF
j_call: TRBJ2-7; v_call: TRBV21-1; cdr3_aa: CASSKVGGTYEQYF
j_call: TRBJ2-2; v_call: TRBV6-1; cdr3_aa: CASSEGGTGNTGELFF
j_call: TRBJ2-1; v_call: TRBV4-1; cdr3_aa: CASSTLGGRTNEQFF
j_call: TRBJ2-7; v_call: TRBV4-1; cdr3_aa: CASSRLAGVRYEQYF
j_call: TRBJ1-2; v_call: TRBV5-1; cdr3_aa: CASSSYSGQTYGYTF
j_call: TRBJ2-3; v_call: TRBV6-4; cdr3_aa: CASSDSGGAADTQYF
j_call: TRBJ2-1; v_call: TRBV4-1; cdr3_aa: CASSRDPVRLVTSGRADEQFF
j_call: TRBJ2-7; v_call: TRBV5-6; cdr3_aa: CASSSSMMGAGEQYF
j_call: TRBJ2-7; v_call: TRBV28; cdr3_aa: CASSLPNSNEQYF
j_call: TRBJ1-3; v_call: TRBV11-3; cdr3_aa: CASSLATGGTIYF
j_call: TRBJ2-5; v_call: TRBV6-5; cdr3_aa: CASSYRLAGQETQYF
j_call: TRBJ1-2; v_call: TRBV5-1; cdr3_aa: CASSMDRGYYTF
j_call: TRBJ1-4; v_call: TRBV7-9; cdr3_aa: CASSLLGAREKLFF
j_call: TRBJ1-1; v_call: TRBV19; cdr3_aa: CASSINTNTEAFF
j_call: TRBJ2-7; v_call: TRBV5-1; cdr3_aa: CASSLTPDNEQYF